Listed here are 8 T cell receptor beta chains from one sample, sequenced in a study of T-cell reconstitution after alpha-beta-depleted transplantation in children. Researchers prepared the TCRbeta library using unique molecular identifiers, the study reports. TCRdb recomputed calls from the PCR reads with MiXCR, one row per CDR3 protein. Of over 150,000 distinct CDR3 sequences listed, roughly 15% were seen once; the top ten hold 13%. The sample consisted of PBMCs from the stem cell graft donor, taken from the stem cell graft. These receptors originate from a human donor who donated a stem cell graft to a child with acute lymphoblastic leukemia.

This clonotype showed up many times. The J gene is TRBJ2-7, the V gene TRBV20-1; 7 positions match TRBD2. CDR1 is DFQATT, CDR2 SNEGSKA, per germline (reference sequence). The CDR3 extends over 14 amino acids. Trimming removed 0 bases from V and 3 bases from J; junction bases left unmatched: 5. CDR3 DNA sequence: TGCAGTGCTAGAGATGTGCGCGGGAGCTACGAGCAGTACTTC. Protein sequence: CSARDVRGSYEQYF.

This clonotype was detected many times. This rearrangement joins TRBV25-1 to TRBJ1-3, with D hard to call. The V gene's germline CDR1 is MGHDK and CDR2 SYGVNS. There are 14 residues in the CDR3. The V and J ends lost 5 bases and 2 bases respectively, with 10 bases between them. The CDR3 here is CASSPSGAGNTIYF. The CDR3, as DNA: TGTGCCAGCAGTCCATCAGGAGCTGGAAACACCATATATTTT.

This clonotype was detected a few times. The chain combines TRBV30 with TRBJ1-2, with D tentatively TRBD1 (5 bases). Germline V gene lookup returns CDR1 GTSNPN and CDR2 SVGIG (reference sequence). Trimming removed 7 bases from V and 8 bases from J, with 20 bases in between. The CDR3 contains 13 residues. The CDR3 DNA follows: TGTGCCTCCCGGGAAGGCGCGGGGCACGGCTACACCTTC. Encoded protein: CASREGAGHGYTF.

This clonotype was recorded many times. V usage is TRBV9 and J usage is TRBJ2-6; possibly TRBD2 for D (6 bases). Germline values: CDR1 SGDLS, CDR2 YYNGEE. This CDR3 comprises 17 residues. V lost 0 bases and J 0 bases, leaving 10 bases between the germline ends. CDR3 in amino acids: CASSVGPGDSGANVLTF. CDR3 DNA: TGTGCCAGCAGCGTAGGCCCGGGAGACTCTGGGGCCAACGTCCTGACTTTC. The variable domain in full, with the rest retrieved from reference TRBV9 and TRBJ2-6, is DSGVTQTPKHLITATGQRVTLRCSPRSGDLSVYWYQQSLDQGLQFLIQYYNGEERAKGNILERFSAQQFPDLHSELNLSSLELGDSALYFCASSVGPGDSGANVLTFGAGSRLTVL.

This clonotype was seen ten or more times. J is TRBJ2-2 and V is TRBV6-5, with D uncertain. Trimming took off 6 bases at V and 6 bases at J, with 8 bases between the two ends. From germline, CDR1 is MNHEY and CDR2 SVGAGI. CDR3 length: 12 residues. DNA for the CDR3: TGTGCCAGCAGCCGCGGACCCGGGGAGCTGTTTTTT. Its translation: CASSRGPGELFF.

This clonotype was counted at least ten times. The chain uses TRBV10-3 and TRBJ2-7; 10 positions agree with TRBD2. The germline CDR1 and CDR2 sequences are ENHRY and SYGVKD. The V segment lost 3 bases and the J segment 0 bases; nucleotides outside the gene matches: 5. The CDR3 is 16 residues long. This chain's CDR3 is CAISDLSGRHSYEQYF. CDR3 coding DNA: TGTGCCATCAGTGACCTTAGCGGGAGGCACTCCTACGAGCAGTACTTC.

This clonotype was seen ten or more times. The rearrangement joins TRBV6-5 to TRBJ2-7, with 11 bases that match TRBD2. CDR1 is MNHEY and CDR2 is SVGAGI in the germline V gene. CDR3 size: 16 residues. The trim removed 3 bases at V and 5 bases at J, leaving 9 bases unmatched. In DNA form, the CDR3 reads TGTGCCAGCAGTTATTACTCCTTAGCGGGAGGGGACGAGCAGTACTTC. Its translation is CASSYYSLAGGDEQYF.

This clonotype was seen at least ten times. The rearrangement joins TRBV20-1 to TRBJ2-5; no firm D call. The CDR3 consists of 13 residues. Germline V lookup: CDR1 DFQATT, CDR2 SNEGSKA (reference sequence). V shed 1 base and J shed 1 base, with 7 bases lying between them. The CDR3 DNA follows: TGCAGTGCTAGAGCTCCGTTCCAAGAGACCCAGTACTTC. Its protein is CSARAPFQETQYF.